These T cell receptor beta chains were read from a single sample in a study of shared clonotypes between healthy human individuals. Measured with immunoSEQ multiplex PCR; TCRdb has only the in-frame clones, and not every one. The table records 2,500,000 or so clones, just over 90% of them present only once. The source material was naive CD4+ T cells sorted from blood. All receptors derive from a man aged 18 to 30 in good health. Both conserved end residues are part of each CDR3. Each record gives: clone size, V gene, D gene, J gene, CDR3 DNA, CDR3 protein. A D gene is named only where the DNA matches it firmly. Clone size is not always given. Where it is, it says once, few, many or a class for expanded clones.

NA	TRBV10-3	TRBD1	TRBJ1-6	TGTGCCATCGGGGCAGGGGGCCTGAATTCACCCCTCCACTTT	CAIGAGGLNSPLHF
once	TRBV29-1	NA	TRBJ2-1	TGCAGCGCCCAACCGGCCTACAATGAGCAGTTCTTC	CSAQPAYNEQFF
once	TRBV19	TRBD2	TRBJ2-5	TGTGCCAGTAGAAGTCTAGCGGGGCTAGGCGAGACCCAGTACTTC	CASRSLAGLGETQYF
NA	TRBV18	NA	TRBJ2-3	TGTGCCAGCTCACTCTCTAGCACAGATACGCAGTATTTT	CASSLSSTDTQYF
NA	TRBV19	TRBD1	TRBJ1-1	TGTGCCAGTAGCCGGGGACAGAGTAACACTGAAGCTTTCTTT	CASSRGQSNTEAFF
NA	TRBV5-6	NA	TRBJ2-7	TGTGCCAGCAGCCTTAAACCGGACGGCTACGAGCAGTACTTC	CASSLKPDGYEQYF
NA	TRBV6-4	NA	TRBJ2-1	TGTGCCAGCAGCATACAGGGGGGGAATGAGCAGTTCTTC	CASSIQGGNEQFF
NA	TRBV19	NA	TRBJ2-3	TGTGCCAGTAGCTCGACTAGAGCAGATACGCAGTATTTT	CASSSTRADTQYF
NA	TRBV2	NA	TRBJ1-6	TGTGCCAGCAGTCCAGGGAACAATTCACCCCTCCACTTT	CASSPGNNSPLHF
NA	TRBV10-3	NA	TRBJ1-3	TGTGCCATCGGAGGAACTTCTGGAAACACCATATATTTT	CAIGGTSGNTIYF
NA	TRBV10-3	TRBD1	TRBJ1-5	TGTGCCATCAGCCAAACAGGGGGCGAGGGTCAGCCCCAGCATTTT	CAISQTGGEGQPQHF
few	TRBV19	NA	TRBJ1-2	TGTGCCAGTAGTATGTCTGGGGGAAGCTATGGCTACACCTTC	CASSMSGGSYGYTF
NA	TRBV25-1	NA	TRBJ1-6	TGTGCCAGCAGTGACCAGGGTAATTCACCCCTCCACTTT	CASSDQGNSPLHF
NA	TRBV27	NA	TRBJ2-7	TGTGCCAGCAGTTTTTGGGGCAGGGGGGGGCTCTACGAGCAGTACTTC	CASSFWGRGGLYEQYF
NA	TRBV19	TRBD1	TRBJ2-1	TGTGCCAGTAGCCTACAGGGGGACAATGAGCAGTTCTTC	CASSLQGDNEQFF
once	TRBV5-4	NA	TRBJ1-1	TGTGCCAGCAGCCCCAGCTCCCTGGGGGGGCAGAACACTGAAGCTTTCTTT	CASSPSSLGGQNTEAFF
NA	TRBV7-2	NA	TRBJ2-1	TGTGCCAGCAGCTTCTCCGGGTTCGGTGAGCAGTTCTTC	CASSFSGFGEQFF
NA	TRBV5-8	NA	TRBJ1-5	TGTGCCAGCAGCGCAAAGACAGATGCCGGGCAGCCCCAGCATTTT	CASSAKTDAGQPQHF
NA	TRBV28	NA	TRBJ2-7	TGTGCCAGCAGTACCGACCGGGTAAGCTACGAGCAGTACTTC	CASSTDRVSYEQYF
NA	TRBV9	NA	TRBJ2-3	TGTGCCAGCAGCGTAGATTATAGGGATACGCAGTATTTT	CASSVDYRDTQYF
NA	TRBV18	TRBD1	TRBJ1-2	TGTGCCAGCTCACCTACAGGGGACAACTATGGCTACACCTTC	CASSPTGDNYGYTF
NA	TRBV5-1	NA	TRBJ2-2	TGCGCCAGCAGCTTGGAAATTCCTGGAAGCGCCGGGGAGCTGTTTTTT	CASSLEIPGSAGELFF
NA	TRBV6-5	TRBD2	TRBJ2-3	TGTGCCAGCAGTTACTCGGGGGGGACAGATACGCAGTATTTT	CASSYSGGTDTQYF
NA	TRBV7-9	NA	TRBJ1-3	TGTGCCAGCAGCACAACTGGAAACACCATATATTTT	CASSTTGNTIYF
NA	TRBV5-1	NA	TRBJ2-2	TGCGCCAGCAGCTTGAGACAGGAGAACACCGGGGAGCTGTTTTTT	CASSLRQENTGELFF
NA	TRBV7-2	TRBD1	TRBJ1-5	TGTGCCAGCAGCGAAGGGACAGGGGGTGGCAATCAGCCCCAGCATTTT	CASSEGTGGGNQPQHF
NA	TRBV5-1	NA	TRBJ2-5	TGCGCCAGCAGCTTTTCGGACAGCAAAGAGACCCAGTACTTC	CASSFSDSKETQYF
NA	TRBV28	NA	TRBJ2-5	TGTGCCAGCAGTTTATTAGGCGTGATGGAGACCCAGTACTTC	CASSLLGVMETQYF
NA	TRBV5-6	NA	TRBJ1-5	TGTGCCAGCAGCTTGGCCCTGTTGGGCAATCAGCCCCAGCATTTT	CASSLALLGNQPQHF
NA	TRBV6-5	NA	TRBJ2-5	TGTGCCAGCAGTTACTCCCGGGGGGCCCAAGAGACCCAGTACTTC	CASSYSRGAQETQYF
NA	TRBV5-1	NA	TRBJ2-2	TGCGCCAGCAGCTTGACAGGGTACACCGGGGAGCTGTTTTTT	CASSLTGYTGELFF
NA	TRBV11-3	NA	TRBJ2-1	TGTGCCAGCAGCTTATTTATGCACAATGAGCAGTTCTTC	CASSLFMHNEQFF
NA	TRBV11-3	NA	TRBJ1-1	TGTGCCAGCAGCTCCAGACTGAACACTGAAGCTTTCTTT	CASSSRLNTEAFF
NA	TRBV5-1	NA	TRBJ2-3	TGCGCCAGCAGCTTGGTGACGGGGGGCACAGATACGCAGTATTTT	CASSLVTGGTDTQYF
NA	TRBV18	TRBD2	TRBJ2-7	TGTGCCAGCTCACAGCGGGAGGGGGCGTTCGCCTACGAGCAGTACTTC	CASSQREGAFAYEQYF
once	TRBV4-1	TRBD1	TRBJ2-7	TGCGCCAGCAGCCAACCCAGGGACAGGGCTGGCGAGCAGTACTTC	CASSQPRDRAGEQYF
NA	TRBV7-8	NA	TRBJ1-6	TGTGCCAGCAGCTTAGGAGGGACTAGGTCACCCCTCCACTTT	CASSLGGTRSPLHF
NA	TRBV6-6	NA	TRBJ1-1	TGTGCCAGCAGTTACTATAGGAGCCCTAACACTGAAGCTTTCTTT	CASSYYRSPNTEAFF
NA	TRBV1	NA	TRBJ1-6	TGCACCAGCAGCCTAAGCTCGAGTCGCCTGGTAGGCTCCTATAATTCACCCCTCCACTTT	CTSSLSSSRLVGSYNSPLHF
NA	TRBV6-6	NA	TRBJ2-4	TGTGCCAGCAGTTACGGGGATCAGTTAGCCAAAAACATTCAGTACTTC	CASSYGDQLAKNIQYF
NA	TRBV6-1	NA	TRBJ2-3	TGTGCCAGCAATCGGGAGTGGGGCACAGATACGCAGTATTTT	CASNREWGTDTQYF
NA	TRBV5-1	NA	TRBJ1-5	TGCGCCAGCAGCTTGGGAGGGCAGGGGTTGGGTCAGCCCCAGCATTTT	CASSLGGQGLGQPQHF
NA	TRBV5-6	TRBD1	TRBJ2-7	TGTGCCAGCAGCTACCCAGGGGGCGCGTCCTACGAGCAGTACTTC	CASSYPGGASYEQYF
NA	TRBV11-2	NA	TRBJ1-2	TGTGCCAGCAGCCCGGGGAGGGGCCTTTATGGCTACACCTTC	CASSPGRGLYGYTF
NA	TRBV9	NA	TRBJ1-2	TGTGCCAGCAGCCCCCAGGGAATCACTAACTATGGCTACACCTTC	CASSPQGITNYGYTF
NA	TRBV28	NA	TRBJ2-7	TGTGCCAGCAGTTTATGGGGACGGAGCTCCTACGAGCAGTACTTC	CASSLWGRSSYEQYF
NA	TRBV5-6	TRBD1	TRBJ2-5	TGTGCCAGCAGCGTGAGCTTCACAGGGGTAGGAAGGACCCAGTACTTC	CASSVSFTGVGRTQYF
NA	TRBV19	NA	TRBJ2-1	TGTGCCAGTAGTATAGATACAGCTCACAATGAGCAGTTCTTC	CASSIDTAHNEQFF
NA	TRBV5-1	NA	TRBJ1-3	TGCGCCAGCAGCTTGTCGGGGGCGAGCTCTGGAAACACCATATATTTT	CASSLSGASSGNTIYF
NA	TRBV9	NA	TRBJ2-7	TGTGCCAGCAGCCCCCGAGGGGGCTCCTACGAGCAGTACTTC	CASSPRGGSYEQYF
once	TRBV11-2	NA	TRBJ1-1	TGTGCCAGCAGCCCCCGGGCCAGGGGTGCGAACACTGAAGCTTTCTTT	CASSPRARGANTEAFF
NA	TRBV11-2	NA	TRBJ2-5	TGTGCCAGCAGCTCGACCGGGACACCAAAAACCAGGGAGACCCAGTACTTC	CASSSTGTPKTRETQYF
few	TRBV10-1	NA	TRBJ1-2	TGCGGCAAGGATCCCGGGACTGGCTATGGCTACACCTTC	CGKDPGTGYGYTF
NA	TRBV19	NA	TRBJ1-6	TGTGCCAGTAGTTGGAATCCCAATTCACCCCTCCACTTT	CASSWNPNSPLHF
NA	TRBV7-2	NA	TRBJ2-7	TGTGCCAGCAGCTTAACGTCCTCCGAGCAGTACTTC	CASSLTSSEQYF
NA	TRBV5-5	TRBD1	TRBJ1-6	TGTGCCAGCAGCTTGGTCCCGGGACAGGGGAGCTCCTATAATTCACCCCTCCACTTT	CASSLVPGQGSSYNSPLHF
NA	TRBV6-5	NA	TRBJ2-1	TGTGCCAGCACCAACGCCGGCTGGAATGAGCAGTTCTTC	CASTNAGWNEQFF
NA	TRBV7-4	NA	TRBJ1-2	TGTGCCAGCAGCTTAGTCTCAGGGCGAGGGTATGGCTACACCTTC	CASSLVSGRGYGYTF
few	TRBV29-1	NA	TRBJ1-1	TGCAGCGTTGGTAAGCCTATGAACACTGAAGCTTTCTTT	CSVGKPMNTEAFF
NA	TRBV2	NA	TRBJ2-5	TGTGCCAGCACCTTGGGCCGAGGGGCCCCCCAAGAGACCCAGTACTTC	CASTLGRGAPQETQYF